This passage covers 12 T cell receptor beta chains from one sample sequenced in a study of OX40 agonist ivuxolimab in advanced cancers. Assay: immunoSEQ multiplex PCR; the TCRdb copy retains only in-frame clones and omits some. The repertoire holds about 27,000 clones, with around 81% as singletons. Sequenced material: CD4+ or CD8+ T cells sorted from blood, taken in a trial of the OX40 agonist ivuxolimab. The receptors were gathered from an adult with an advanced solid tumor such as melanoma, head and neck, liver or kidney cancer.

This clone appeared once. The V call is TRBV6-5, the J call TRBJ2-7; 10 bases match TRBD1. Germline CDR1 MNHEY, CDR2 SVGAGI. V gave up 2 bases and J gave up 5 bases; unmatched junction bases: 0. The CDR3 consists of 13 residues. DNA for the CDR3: TGTGCCAGCAGTTACGGGACAGGGGACGAGCAGTACTTC. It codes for CASSYGTGDEQYF.

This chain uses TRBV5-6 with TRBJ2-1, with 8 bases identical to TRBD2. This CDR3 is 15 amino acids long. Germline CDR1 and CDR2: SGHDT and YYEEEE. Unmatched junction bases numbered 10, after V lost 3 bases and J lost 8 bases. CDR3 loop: CASSSLYGGEDEQFF. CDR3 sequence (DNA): TGTGCCAGCAGCTCCCTCTACGGGGGGGAGGATGAGCAGTTCTTC.

CDR3 sequence (DNA): TGTGCCAGCAGCTTGGTTGCGGGCTACGAGCAGTACTTC. It translates to CASSLVAGYEQYF. V is TRBV5-5 and J is TRBJ2-7, with D perhaps TRBD2 (5 bases). Germline CDR1 reads SGHKS; CDR2 reads YYEKEE (reference sequence). CDR3 size: 13 residues. Trimming took off 0 bases at V and 3 bases at J, with 7 bases between the two ends.

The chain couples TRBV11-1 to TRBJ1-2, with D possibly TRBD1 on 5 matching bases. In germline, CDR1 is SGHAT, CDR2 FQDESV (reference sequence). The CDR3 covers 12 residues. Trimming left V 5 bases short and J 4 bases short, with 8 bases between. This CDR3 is CASSKGIYGYTF. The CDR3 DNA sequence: TGTGCCAGCAGCAAGGGGATCTATGGCTACACCTTC.

This CDR3 reads CASGLAPTLDRDTQYF. Written as DNA, the CDR3 is TGTGCTAGTGGTTTGGCACCTACCCTGGACAGAGATACGCAGTATTTT. The rearrangement links TRBV12-5 to TRBJ2-3, with a tentative D call TRBD1 (6 bases). Germline V gene sequence: CDR1 LGHNT, CDR2 FRNRAP. The CDR3 loop spans 16 amino acids. Trimming shortened V by 1 base and J by 5 bases, and 16 bases separated the two germline ends. Using reference TRBV12-5 and TRBJ2-3 for the parts outside the CDR3, the full variable domain is DARVTQTPRHKVTEMGQEVTMRCQPILGHNTVFWYRQTMMQGLELLAYFRNRAPLDDSGMPKDRFSAEMPDATLATLKIQPSEPRDSAVYFCASGLAPTLDRDTQYFGPGTRLTVL.

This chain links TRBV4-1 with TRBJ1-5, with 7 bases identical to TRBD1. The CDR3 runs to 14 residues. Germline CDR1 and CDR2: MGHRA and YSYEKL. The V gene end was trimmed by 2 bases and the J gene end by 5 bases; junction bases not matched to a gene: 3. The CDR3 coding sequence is TGCGCCAGCAGCCAACAGGGGGAGGATCAGCCCCAGCATTTT. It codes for CASSQQGEDQPQHF.

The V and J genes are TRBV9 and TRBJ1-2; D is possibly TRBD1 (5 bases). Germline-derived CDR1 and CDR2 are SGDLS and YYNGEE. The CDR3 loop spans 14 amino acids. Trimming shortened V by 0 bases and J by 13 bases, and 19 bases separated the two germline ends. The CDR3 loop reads CASSVGGLDGTLTF. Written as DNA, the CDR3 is TGTGCCAGCAGCGTAGGGGGCTTAGACGGCACTCTCACCTTC.

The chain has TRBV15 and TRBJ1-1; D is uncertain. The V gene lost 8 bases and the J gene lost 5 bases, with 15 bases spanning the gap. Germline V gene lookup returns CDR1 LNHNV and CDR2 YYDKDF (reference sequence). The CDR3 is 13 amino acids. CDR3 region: CATGPDLGTEAFF. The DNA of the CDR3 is TGTGCCACCGGTCCGGACCTTGGAACTGAAGCTTTCTTT.

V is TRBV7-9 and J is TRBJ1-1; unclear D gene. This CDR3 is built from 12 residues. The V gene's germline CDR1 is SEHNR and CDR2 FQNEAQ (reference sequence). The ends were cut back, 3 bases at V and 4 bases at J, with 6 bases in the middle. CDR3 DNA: TGTGCCAGCAGCTTTTGGACCACTGAAGCTTTCTTT. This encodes CASSFWTTEAFF. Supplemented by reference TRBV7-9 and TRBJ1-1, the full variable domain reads DTGVSQNPRHKITKRGQNVTFRCDPISEHNRLYWYRQTLGQGPEFLTYFQNEAQLEKSRLLSDRFSAERPKGSFSTLEIQRTEQGDSAMYLCASSFWTTEAFFGQGTRLTVV.

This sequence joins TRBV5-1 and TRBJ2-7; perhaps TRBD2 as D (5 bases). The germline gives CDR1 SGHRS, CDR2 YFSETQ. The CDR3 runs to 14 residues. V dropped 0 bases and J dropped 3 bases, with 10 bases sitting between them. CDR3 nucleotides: TGCGCCAGCAGCTTGGCCCTAGCCTTCTACGAGCAGTACTTC. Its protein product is CASSLALAFYEQYF. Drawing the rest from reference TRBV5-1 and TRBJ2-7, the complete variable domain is KAGVTQTPRYLIKTRGQQVTLSCSPISGHRSVSWYQQTPGQGLQFLFEYFSETQRNKGNFPGRFSGRQFSNSRSEMNVSTLELGDSALYLCASSLALAFYEQYFGPGTRLTVT.

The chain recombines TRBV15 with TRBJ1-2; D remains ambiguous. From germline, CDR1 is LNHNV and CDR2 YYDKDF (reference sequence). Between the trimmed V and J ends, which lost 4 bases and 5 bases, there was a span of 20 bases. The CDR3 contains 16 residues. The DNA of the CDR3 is TGTGCCACCAGCAAGTTCCCGGCAGGCAACATGTATGGCTACACCTTC. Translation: CATSKFPAGNMYGYTF.

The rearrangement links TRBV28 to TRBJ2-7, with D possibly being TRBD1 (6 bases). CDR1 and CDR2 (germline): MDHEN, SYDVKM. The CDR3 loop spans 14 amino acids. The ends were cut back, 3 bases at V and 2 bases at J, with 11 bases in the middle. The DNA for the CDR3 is TGTGCCAGCAGTTTTACGGGACAAACCTACGAGCAGTACTTC. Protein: CASSFTGQTYEQYF.